One and the same sample provided the 22 T cell receptor beta chains below, sequenced in a study of T cells after yellow fever vaccination. Using its own MiXCR run on the 5' RACE reads, TCRdb lists one record per CDR3 protein. The repertoire has more than 250,000 distinct CDR3 sequences, 6.8% of them found once; the top ten carry 15% to 20%. The sample was PBMCs, taken about 49 days after the first yellow fever vaccination. The receptors were gathered from a man aged 18 to 29 who received the YFV17D yellow fever vaccine.

This clonotype showed up just a few times. The gene calls are TRBV5-4 and TRBJ1-2, with 7 bases identical to TRBD1. J lost 4 bases, V lost 3 bases, and 6 bases had no gene match. The CDR3 totals 14 residues. Germline CDR1 reads SGHNT; CDR2 reads YYREEE (reference sequence). The CDR3 sequence is CASSSTGTVYGYTF. The CDR3 DNA sequence: TGTGCCAGCAGCTCCACCGGGACAGTCTATGGCTACACCTTC.

The V and J genes are TRBV29-1 and TRBJ1-2; D is uncertain. CDR3 length: 14 residues. CDR1 SQVTM and CDR2 ANQGSEA come from the germline V gene. The germline V and J ends were trimmed by 0 bases and 0 bases, with 8 bases remaining between them. The CDR3 sequence is CSVEEQNPNYGYTF. The CDR3 nucleotides read TGCAGCGTTGAAGAACAGAACCCTAACTATGGCTACACCTTC.

Many counts were recorded for this clonotype. The rearrangement links TRBV7-9 to TRBJ2-1; the match to TRBD1 covers 7 bases. The CDR3 has 13 amino acids. Trimming removed 4 bases from V and 5 bases from J; junction bases left unmatched: 2. CDR1 is SEHNR and CDR2 is FQNEAQ in the germline V gene (reference sequence). The CDR3 DNA reads as TGTGCCAGCAGCTACGACAGGGACAATGAGCAGTTCTTC. Its protein product is CASSYDRDNEQFF.

Ten or more counts support this clonotype. The chain carries TRBV5-1 and TRBJ2-7; 9 bases match TRBD2. The CDR3 is made up of 15 amino acids. The V gene's germline CDR1 is SGHRS and CDR2 YFSETQ. The ends lost 4 bases at V and 3 bases at J; junction bases unmatched: 8. The CDR3: CASSAGGTSRYEQYF. The CDR3 DNA sequence: TGCGCCAGCAGCGCCGGCGGGACTAGCCGCTACGAGCAGTACTTC.

This clonotype came up many times. This chain connects TRBV4-2 to TRBJ2-5; 10 nucleotides match TRBD2. From germline, CDR1 is LGHNA and CDR2 YNFKEQ. Losses at the gene ends were 4 bases for V and 2 bases for J; bases not matched to a gene: 7. This CDR3 is 16 amino acids long. DNA of the CDR3: TGTGCCAGCAGCCTAATAGGACTAGCGGTTCAAGAGACCCAGTACTTC. Protein product: CASSLIGLAVQETQYF.

This clonotype has more than one count but fewer than ten. The chain uses TRBV5-1 and TRBJ1-2, with 10 bases matching TRBD1. The length of the CDR3 is 15 residues. V was pared by 5 bases and J by 8 bases, with 12 bases of the junction left unmatched. Germline V gives CDR1 SGHRS, CDR2 YFSETQ. The CDR3 DNA follows: TGCGCCAGCAGGGCCCCCGGGACAGGGGATTTCGGCTACACCTTC. It codes for CASRAPGTGDFGYTF.

This chain connects TRBV6-1 to TRBJ1-6, with D hard to call. Trimming stripped 7 bases from V and 6 bases from J, with 7 bases between. Germline-derived CDR1 and CDR2 are MNHNS and SASEGT. This CDR3 is 12 amino acids long. This CDR3 is CASMDRNSPLHF. DNA of the CDR3: TGTGCCAGCATGGACCGTAATTCACCCCTCCACTTT.

This clonotype was observed many times. The chain has TRBV30 and TRBJ2-7; D assignment may be TRBD1 or TRBD2 (5 bases each). This CDR3 is built from 15 residues. V was pared by 0 bases and J by 2 bases, with 14 bases between. CDR1 and CDR2 from the germline V gene are GTSNPN and SVGIG (reference sequence). The CDR3 loop reads CAWSVEGLGPYEQYF. The DNA of the CDR3 is TGTGCCTGGAGTGTAGAGGGGCTTGGACCCTACGAGCAGTACTTC.

This chain connects TRBV19 to TRBJ1-6, with a tentative D call TRBD1 (5 bases). Germline V gene sequence: CDR1 LNHDA, CDR2 SQIVND (reference sequence). This CDR3 has 15 residues. V shed 5 bases and J shed 7 bases, with 15 bases lying between them. CDR3 bases: TGTGCCAGTAGTCGGAAGGGGCGGGCGAATTCACCCCTCCACTTT. It codes for CASSRKGRANSPLHF.

The CDR3 nucleotides read TGTGCCAGCAGCACCCGCGAGGGGGGGGTCAACACTGAAGCTTTCTTT. Protein sequence: CASSTREGGVNTEAFF. This chain uses TRBV7-9 with TRBJ1-1; weak D call: TRBD1 (6 bases). From germline, CDR1 is SEHNR and CDR2 FQNEAQ (reference sequence). The CDR3 contains 16 residues. V gave up 5 bases and J gave up 2 bases, with 18 bases separating them. The variable domain in full, with the rest retrieved from reference TRBV7-9 and TRBJ1-1, is DTGVSQNPRHKITKRGQNVTFRCDPISEHNRLYWYRQTLGQGPEFLTYFQNEAQLEKSRLLSDRFSAERPKGSFSTLEIQRTEQGDSAMYLCASSTREGGVNTEAFFGQGTRLTVV.

This clonotype was found a few times. The CDR3 loop is CASSPDRGARETQYF. In DNA form, the CDR3 reads TGTGCCAGCAGCCCCGACAGGGGGGCAAGAGAGACCCAGTACTTC. The chain employs TRBV5-6 and TRBJ2-5, with 9 positions matching TRBD1. The CDR3 loop spans 15 amino acids. Trimming took 4 bases from V and 4 from J; bases not matched to a gene: 8. Germline CDR1 is SGHDT and CDR2 is YYEEEE.

The rearrangement uses TRBV5-1 and TRBJ2-1; D uncertain. The V and J ends lost 3 bases and 1 base respectively, with 8 bases between them. There are 14 residues in the CDR3. The germline V gene has CDR1 SGHRS and CDR2 YFSETQ. The CDR3 sequence: CASSSTPSYNEQFF. Written as DNA, the CDR3 is TGCGCCAGCAGCTCAACCCCGTCCTACAATGAGCAGTTCTTC.

The V and J genes are TRBV12-3 or TRBV12-4 and TRBJ1-1; D call uncertain. CDR3 length: 15 amino acids. The V end was cut by 10 bases, the J end by 1 base, with 19 bases between. The CDR3 sequence is CATVKSGMKNTEAFF. CDR3 DNA: TGTGCCACCGTAAAGTCCGGGATGAAGAACACTGAAGCTTTCTTT.

The V and J genes are TRBV3-1 and TRBJ2-1; TRBD1 aligns across 12 bases. The CDR3 runs to 19 residues. V lost 4 bases to trimming and J lost 1 base; unmatched junction nucleotides: 11. Germline-derived CDR1 and CDR2 are LGHDT and YNNKEL (reference sequence). CDR3 coding DNA: TGTGCCAGCAGCCCCAGAGGGACAGGGGGCTCATGGTCCTACAATGAGCAGTTCTTC. Translating it yields CASSPRGTGGSWSYNEQFF.

The chain carries TRBV7-2 and TRBJ2-7; D possibly corresponds to TRBD1 (6 bases). The germline V gene has CDR1 SGHTA and CDR2 FQGNSA. The CDR3 has 15 residues. Trimming shortened V by 4 bases and J by 3 bases, and 16 bases separated the two germline ends. The CDR3 DNA is TGTGCCAGCAGCTCTGCCGGACAGAACATCTACGAGCAGTACTTC. Translation: CASSSAGQNIYEQYF.

This chain uses TRBV4-3 with TRBJ2-5; maybe TRBD2 (5 bases). This CDR3 region has 16 residues. Germline lookup yields CDR1 LGHNA and CDR2 YSLEER. V lost 0 bases, J lost 1 base, and 12 bases lay in between. Here the CDR3 DNA reads TGCGCCAGCAGCCAAGAAAGGACGGCGGGCCAAGAGACCCAGTACTTC. It encodes CASSQERTAGQETQYF.

This sequence joins TRBV7-3 and TRBJ2-2, with D perhaps being TRBD1 or TRBD2 (6 bases each). Trimming cost V 5 bases and J 7 bases, with 17 bases left between them. Germline V gene lookup returns CDR1 SGHTA and CDR2 FQGTGA. The CDR3 has 15 residues. The CDR3 protein is CASSASGANSGELFF. The CDR3 DNA reads as TGTGCCAGCAGCGCCTCGGGGGCGAATAGCGGGGAGCTGTTTTTT.

This clonotype was observed many times. This rearrangement joins TRBV21-1 to TRBJ1-4; TRBD1, the table's D call, was not compared with the DNA. TRBV21-1 is designated a pseudogene. The CDR3 is 15 residues long. The CDR3 DNA sequence: TGTGCCAGCAGCAACCCGGGACGGGGTAATGAAAAACTGTTTTTT. It specifies CASSNPGRGNEKLFF.

Written as DNA, the CDR3 is TGCAGTGCTAGTACTCCGGGACTAGCGGAGAGAGAGACCCAGTACTTC. Residues: CSASTPGLAERETQYF. The rearrangement uses TRBV20-1 and TRBJ2-5; 11 nucleotides agree with TRBD2. The germline V gene encodes CDR1 DFQATT and CDR2 SNEGSKA (reference sequence). Trimming removed 3 bases from V and 4 bases from J; junction bases left unmatched: 10. The CDR3 is 16 amino acids.

This clonotype has only a few counts. The V gene is TRBV4-3, the J gene TRBJ2-3; 10 bases fit TRBD1. This CDR3 is 18 amino acids long. The ends lost 2 bases at V and 4 bases at J; junction bases unmatched: 12. Germline V gene sequence: CDR1 LGHNA, CDR2 YSLEER. The CDR3 DNA follows: TGCGCCAGCAGCCAAAGACCGCATACGACAGGGGGCGCAGATACGCAGTATTTT. Its translation: CASSQRPHTTGGADTQYF.

The chain joins TRBV5-4 to TRBJ2-2; D is unresolved. There are 15 residues in the CDR3. The V end lost 2 bases, the J end lost 0 bases, and 8 bases lay between the germline ends. Germline CDR1 is SGHNT and CDR2 is YYREEE (reference sequence). The CDR3 spells CASSFGFPNTGELFF. The CDR3 nucleotides are TGTGCCAGCAGCTTTGGTTTCCCGAACACCGGGGAGCTGTTTTTT.

This clonotype was picked up a small number of times. The chain uses TRBV11-2 and TRBJ2-7; D is ambiguous. The CDR3 is 14 residues long. Germline CDR1 reads SGHAT; CDR2 reads FQNNGV. Trimming cost V 0 bases and J 3 bases, with 9 bases left between them. The CDR3 spells CASSLDGQYYEQYF. In DNA, the CDR3 is TGTGCCAGCAGCTTAGATGGTCAGTACTACGAGCAGTACTTC.